This T cell receptor beta chain was identified in a study of patients and donors after allogeneic stem cell transplantation. The CDR3 runs to 14 residues. Trimming took 2 bases from V and 4 from J, leaving 12 bases between them. A few counts support this clonotype. TCRdb fed the RT-PCR reads into MiXCR, producing one record per CDR3 protein. The sample comprises approximately 150,000 distinct CDR3 sequences, more than 20% of which are singletons, and approximately 26% rests with the top ten. Sequenced: blood, either unsorted or a sorted T cell fraction (not recorded which). The clonotype was recovered from a human donor who was either an allogeneic HSCT recipient or a stem cell or donor lymphocyte infusion donor (not recorded which). It is not recorded whose cells these are; they may come from a transplant donor. J is TRBJ2-7 and V is TRBV12-3 or TRBV12-4; D may be TRBD2 (5 bases). The CDR3 DNA reads TGTGCCAGCAGTTTACCAGGACGGACTTACGAGCAGTACTTC. As protein: CASSLPGRTYEQYF.